The 24 T cell receptor beta chains in this list originate from one sample, sequenced in a study of T cell responses to AZD1222 COVID-19 vaccine. Method: immunoSEQ multiplex PCR; TCRdb's copy keeps in-frame clones and lacks some. This table has 83,000 or so clones, around 93% appearing once. The source material was peripheral blood, sampled 28 days after the second AZD1222 dose. The receptor source for this set is an adult who received the AZD1222 COVID-19 vaccine.

The chain has TRBV28 and TRBJ1-1; D possibly corresponds to TRBD1 (6 bases). The V end was cut by 4 bases, the J end by 8 bases, with 20 bases between. This CDR3 is 15 amino acids long. The germline V gene encodes CDR1 MDHEN and CDR2 SYDVKM. CDR3 region: CASSSTNTGIAEAFF. CDR3 in DNA: TGTGCCAGCAGTTCGACGAACACAGGGATCGCCGAAGCTTTCTTT.

This chain uses TRBV27 with TRBJ2-7; TRBD2 matches 14 bases. The CDR3 consists of 18 residues. Germline V gene data show CDR1 as MNHEY and CDR2 as SMNVEV (reference sequence). V gave up 0 bases and J gave up 3 bases; unmatched junction bases: 7. The CDR3 loop is CASSLSGLAGALVYEQYF. In DNA form, the CDR3 reads TGTGCCAGCAGTTTATCGGGACTAGCGGGAGCACTTGTCTACGAGCAGTACTTC.

This clone was recorded only once. This chain links TRBV5-6 with TRBJ2-2; a weak D match, TRBD2 (5 bases). This CDR3 comprises 16 residues. V shed 1 base and J shed 1 base, with 11 bases lying between them. Germline V CDR1 and CDR2: SGHDT, YYEEEE. CDR3 sequence: CASSLPERMNTGELFF. CDR3 bases: TGTGCCAGCAGCTTGCCTGAGCGGATGAACACCGGGGAGCTGTTTTTT.

The chain has TRBV7-2 and TRBJ1-1; D gene unclear. This CDR3 is built from 13 residues. In germline, CDR1 is SGHTA, CDR2 FQGNSA. The ends were cut back, 3 bases at V and 4 bases at J, with 9 bases in the middle. CDR3 region: CASSFQHPTEAFF. The CDR3 nucleotides read TGTGCCAGCAGCTTCCAACACCCCACTGAAGCTTTCTTT.

V gene TRBV18 combines with J gene TRBJ2-7, with D possibly being TRBD1 (7 bases). This CDR3 is built from 15 residues. Trimming stripped 8 bases from V and 2 bases from J, with 19 bases between. Germline CDR1 is KGHSH and CDR2 is LQKENI. The CDR3 here is CASLQGGTDAYEQYF. As DNA, the CDR3 is TGTGCCAGCCTCCAGGGGGGAACAGACGCCTACGAGCAGTACTTC.

V and J are TRBV7-9 and TRBJ2-7; D remains unclear. From germline, CDR1 is SEHNR and CDR2 FQNEAQ (reference sequence). This CDR3 has 16 residues. V lost 3 bases, J lost 4 bases, and 19 bases lay in between. The DNA of the CDR3 is TGTGCCAGCAGCTTCCCGGGTGGGTTTGTGAGATACGAGCAGTACTTC. It codes for CASSFPGGFVRYEQYF.

The V gene is TRBV20-1, the J gene TRBJ2-7; D remains ambiguous. The V gene lost 6 bases and the J gene lost 5 bases, with 11 bases spanning the gap. The length of the CDR3 is 11 residues. Per germline, CDR1 DFQATT and CDR2 SNEGSKA (reference sequence). CDR3 in DNA: TGCAGTGCCCCCCGGTTAGACGAGCAGTACTTC. Protein sequence: CSAPRLDEQYF.

The chain recombines TRBV14 with TRBJ2-7, with TRBD1 matching over 7 bases. Germline V gene sequence: CDR1 SGHDN, CDR2 FVKESK. The ends lost 8 bases at V and 4 bases at J; junction bases unmatched: 17. This CDR3 has 16 amino acids. CDR3 amino acids: CASSPGGPRRLYEQYF. The CDR3 nucleotides are TGTGCCAGCTCCCCAGGGGGACCCAGAAGGTTGTACGAGCAGTACTTC.

The chain employs TRBV9 and TRBJ2-3, with 7 bases lining up with TRBD2. This CDR3 spans 18 amino acids. Germline V CDR1 and CDR2: SGDLS, YYNGEE. Trimming at V came to 3 bases and at J to 2 bases, leaving 15 bases not matched to a gene. CDR3 bases: TGTGCCAGCAGCGAGTCTTCGGCGGGAGCATATTACACAGATACGCAGTATTTT. Translating gives CASSESSAGAYYTDTQYF.

This chain links TRBV19 with TRBJ2-7; D possibly corresponds to TRBD1 (6 bases). The germline gives CDR1 LNHDA, CDR2 SQIVND (reference sequence). V was trimmed by 5 bases and J by 4 bases, leaving 12 bases between them. The CDR3 extends over 13 amino acids. CDR3 sequence: CASSPGTIYEQYF. CDR3 nucleotide sequence: TGTGCCAGTAGTCCCGGGACAATTTACGAGCAGTACTTC.

The genes are TRBV19 and TRBJ2-5, with a tentative D call TRBD1 (6 bases). V was shortened by 3 bases and J by 4 bases, with 12 bases between the two germline ends. The germline V gene has CDR1 LNHDA and CDR2 SQIVND (reference sequence). This CDR3 region has 14 residues. CDR3 DNA sequence: TGTGCCAGTAGTATTAACAGGGAGAGAGAGACCCAGTACTTC. Translated: CASSINRERETQYF.

The gene calls are TRBV2 and TRBJ1-5; D is perhaps TRBD1 (6 bases). Trimming took 6 bases from V and 1 from J, leaving 13 bases between them. The CDR3 covers 15 residues. Germline CDR1 and CDR2: SNHLY and FYNNEI. CDR3 sequence reads: CASSQQGLSNQPQHF. The CDR3 DNA reads as TGTGCCAGCAGCCAACAGGGTTTGAGCAATCAGCCCCAGCATTTT.

The rearrangement links TRBV28 to TRBJ2-7, with a tentative D call TRBD1 (6 bases). Deletions cut 5 bases from V and 2 bases from J, with 16 bases between. The CDR3 has 15 amino acids. Per germline, CDR1 MDHEN and CDR2 SYDVKM. In nucleotides, the CDR3 is TGTGCCAGCAGTACCCCCCAGGCAGGGGCCTACGAGCAGTACTTC. Encoded protein: CASSTPQAGAYEQYF.

This chain connects TRBV18 to TRBJ2-3, with TRBD1 identical over 7 bases. This CDR3 has 14 residues. The germline gives CDR1 KGHSH, CDR2 LQKENI. V lost 8 bases, J lost 3 bases, and 8 bases stayed unmatched. CDR3 bases: TGTGCCAGCGCCATGACAGGGAGTACAGATACGCAGTATTTT. Its protein is CASAMTGSTDTQYF.

As to this clone: The junction departs from the called germline gene at one end, perhaps through a read error. The chain joins TRBV7-7 to TRBJ2-5; D may match TRBD1 or TRBD2 (5 bases each). Germline lookup yields CDR1 SSHAT and CDR2 FNYEAQ (reference sequence). This CDR3 spans 15 amino acids. DNA for the CDR3: TGTGCTAGCAGCCCAAGGGACGGACCAGGGGAGACCCAGTACTTC. Translation gives CASSPRDGPGETQYF.

V usage is TRBV28 and J usage is TRBJ1-2; D is unclear. CDR1 and CDR2 from the germline V gene are MDHEN and SYDVKM. V lost 1 base and J 1 base, leaving 7 bases between the germline ends. The CDR3 is 14 amino acids. The CDR3 is CASSLSTVNYGYTF. In DNA, the CDR3 is TGTGCCAGCAGTTTATCGACGGTTAACTATGGCTACACCTTC.

The gene calls are TRBV3-1 (or the pseudogene TRBV3-2) and TRBJ2-5, with 11 bases lining up with TRBD1. This CDR3 region has 17 residues. From germline, CDR1 is LGHDT and CDR2 YNNKEL (reference sequence). Trimming cost V 3 bases and J 5 bases; bases outside gene matches: 11. The CDR3 DNA reads TGTGCCAGCAGCCAGCCCTATGGACAGGGGGCGCGGGAGACCCAGTACTTC. The encoded protein is CASSQPYGQGARETQYF.

J is TRBJ2-7 and V is TRBV5-5; D gene unclear. Germline values: CDR1 SGHKS, CDR2 YYEKEE (reference sequence). Trimming shortened V by 0 bases and J by 6 bases, and 13 bases separated the two germline ends. The CDR3 runs to 14 residues. Here the CDR3 DNA reads TGTGCCAGCAGCTTGGACTGGGCCCCAGCCGAGCAGTACTTC. It codes for CASSLDWAPAEQYF. Drawing the rest from reference TRBV5-5 and TRBJ2-7, the complete variable domain is DAGVTQSPTHLIKTRGQQVTLRCSPISGHKSVSWYQQVLGQGPQFIFQYYEKEERGRGNFPDRFSARQFPNYSSELNVNALLLGDSALYLCASSLDWAPAEQYFGPGTRLTVT.

The J gene is TRBJ1-2, the V gene TRBV11-2; D is unresolved. Trimming stripped 5 bases from V and 2 bases from J, with 9 bases between. Germline CDR1 and CDR2: SGHAT and FQNNGV. This CDR3 is built from 13 residues. In DNA, the CDR3 is TGTGCCAGCAGCACGGTACCGAACTATGGCTACACCTTC. This translates into CASSTVPNYGYTF.

The chain carries TRBV6-5 and TRBJ1-2, with D maybe TRBD1 (5 bases). The CDR3 runs 15 residues. Trimming removed 4 bases from V and 2 bases from J, with 14 bases in between. Germline CDR1 and CDR2: MNHEY and SVGAGI. The CDR3 loop reads CASSSGLGVNYGYTF. The CDR3 DNA sequence: TGTGCCAGCAGTTCGGGGCTAGGGGTGAACTATGGCTACACCTTC.

The chain is built from TRBV5-5 and TRBJ2-2, with no clear D. Trimming left V 1 base short and J 2 bases short, with 9 bases between. The germline CDR1 and CDR2 sequences are SGHKS and YYEKEE (reference sequence). This CDR3 contains 15 residues. The CDR3 sequence: CASSLFVVNTGELFF. In nucleotides, the CDR3 is TGTGCCAGCAGCTTGTTCGTGGTTAACACCGGGGAGCTGTTTTTT.

The gene calls are TRBV6-5 and TRBJ1-2, with D maybe TRBD1 (6 bases). The CDR3 covers 12 residues. Germline CDR1 reads MNHEY; CDR2 reads SVGAGI. Trimming shortened V by 5 bases and J by 2 bases, and 6 bases separated the two germline ends. The CDR3 DNA reads as TGTGCCAGCAGTACAGGGAACTATGGCTACACCTTC. It encodes CASSTGNYGYTF.

The chain is built from TRBV3-1 (or the pseudogene TRBV3-2) and TRBJ2-5; the D gene is possibly TRBD2 (6 bases). Looked up from germline, CDR1 is LGHDT and CDR2 is YNNKEL (reference sequence). CDR3 size: 15 residues. V shed 3 bases and J shed 4 bases, with 15 bases lying between them. This CDR3 is CASSQEGLFGETQYF. The CDR3 DNA reads as TGTGCCAGCAGCCAGGAGGGGCTCTTTGGAGAGACCCAGTACTTC.

V and J are TRBV3-1 (or the pseudogene TRBV3-2) and TRBJ2-3; TRBD1 aligns across 11 bases. The germline V gene encodes CDR1 LGHDT and CDR2 YNNKEL (reference sequence). J was trimmed by 6 bases and V by 4 bases; bases with no gene match: 9. The CDR3 totals 16 residues. The CDR3 DNA reads as TGTGCCAGCAGCCCTTCTCGGACAGGGGGCGCGGATACGCAGTATTTT. It is translated as CASSPSRTGGADTQYF.